The 20 T cell receptor beta chains listed next were all sequenced from one sample in a study of blood T cell repertoires in COVID-19 (dated by TCRdb to about 2020). The library was obtained by the immunoSEQ multiplex PCR assay. Sourced from immuneACCESS, this table was stored by TCRdb with only in-frame sequences that have V and J called. A share of the clones is absent; for the studies checked, an unresolved V gene accounts for under half, and the remainder has no known explanation. The sample profile shows approximately 160,000 clones; around 80% of them were found once. Of the sample, roughly 18% falls within the top ten clones. The sample taken for sequencing was peripheral blood. The receptor source for this set is a woman aged 80 or older with acute or convalescent COVID-19.

This chain links TRBV4-1 with TRBJ1-6; TRBD1 matches 9 bases. Germline V lookup: CDR1 MGHRA, CDR2 YSYEKL. This CDR3 spans 16 amino acids. With 6 bases clipped from V and 9 bases from J, the junction kept 12 bases outside the gene matches. The CDR3 DNA follows: TGCGCCAGCAGTCAATCCTCGACAGGGGGAGGTTCACCCCTCCACTTT. Protein sequence: CASSQSSTGGGSPLHF.

The chain combines TRBV28 with TRBJ1-2, with 7 bases lining up with TRBD1. CDR3 size: 15 residues. The germline gives CDR1 MDHEN, CDR2 SYDVKM. With 6 bases clipped from V and 4 bases from J, the junction kept 11 bases outside the gene matches. The CDR3: CASSFRDRVLYGYTF. In DNA, the CDR3 is TGTGCCAGCAGCTTTCGGGACAGAGTCCTCTATGGCTACACCTTC.

The chain carries TRBV5-5 and TRBJ2-2, with a tentative D call TRBD2 (6 bases). This CDR3 has 15 residues. V lost 1 base, J lost 0 bases, and 7 bases lay in between. In germline, CDR1 is SGHKS, CDR2 YYEKEE (reference sequence). CDR3 amino acids: CASSLRGTNTGELFF. CDR3 DNA sequence: TGTGCCAGCAGCTTGCGGGGGACGAACACCGGGGAGCTGTTTTTT. The variable domain in full, completed from reference TRBV5-5 and TRBJ2-2, reads DAGVTQSPTHLIKTRGQQVTLRCSPISGHKSVSWYQQVLGQGPQFIFQYYEKEERGRGNFPDRFSARQFPNYSSELNVNALLLGDSALYLCASSLRGTNTGELFFGEGSRLTVL.

This rearrangement joins TRBV29-1 to TRBJ1-2; 7 bases are shared with TRBD1. Germline CDR1 SQVTM, CDR2 ANQGSEA. The CDR3 loop spans 12 amino acids. V dropped 6 bases and J dropped 6; count of bases not matched to a gene: 7. CDR3 nucleotides: TGCAGCGTCACAGGGGCGAGGGATGGCTACACCTTC. Protein sequence: CSVTGARDGYTF.

The chain combines TRBV6-5 with TRBJ1-2; D is undetermined. This CDR3 has 12 residues. With 4 bases removed from V and 2 bases from J, the gap between germline ends came to 5 bases. Germline V gene lookup returns CDR1 MNHEY and CDR2 SVGAGI. For the CDR3, the DNA is TGTGCCAGCAGTTCCCTAAACTATGGCTACACCTTC. This sequence encodes CASSSLNYGYTF.

V is TRBV30 and J is TRBJ2-1; 8 bases match TRBD2. Germline-derived CDR1 and CDR2 are GTSNPN and SVGIG (reference sequence). The ends lost 3 bases at V and 3 bases at J; junction bases unmatched: 7. This CDR3 is built from 15 residues. The CDR3 spells CAWRAGGAGYNEQFF. Written as DNA, the CDR3 is TGTGCCTGGAGGGCCGGGGGGGCAGGCTACAATGAGCAGTTCTTC.

The V call is TRBV25-1, the J call TRBJ2-5, with 7 bases aligning to TRBD2. The length of the CDR3 is 15 residues. CDR1 is MGHDK and CDR2 is SYGVNS in the germline V gene. Losses at the gene ends were 3 bases for V and 3 bases for J; bases not matched to a gene: 7. This CDR3 reads CASSEARGREETQYF. CDR3 nucleotides: TGTGCCAGCAGTGAGGCCCGGGGGAGGGAAGAGACCCAGTACTTC.

The CDR3 region is CATSRGVSPLHF. The CDR3 DNA is TGTGCCACCAGCAGAGGCGTTTCACCCCTCCACTTT. The gene calls are TRBV15 and TRBJ1-6; D gene uncertain. CDR3 size: 12 residues. Trimming took 1 base from V and 9 from J, leaving 4 bases between them. Per germline, CDR1 LNHNV and CDR2 YYDKDF (reference sequence).

DNA of the CDR3: TGTGCCAGCAGTTCGGGGGAATGGTATGGCTACACCTTC. This sequence encodes CASSSGEWYGYTF. V is TRBV6-2 or TRBV6-3 and J is TRBJ1-2, with D possibly being TRBD1 (5 bases). The CDR3 sequence is 13 residues long. The ends were cut back, 4 bases at V and 5 bases at J, with 11 bases in the middle. The V gene's germline CDR1 is MNHEY and CDR2 SVGEGT.

The genes are TRBV7-2 and TRBJ2-7; TRBD2 matches 14 bases. V shed 5 bases, J shed 2 bases, and the junction held 5 bases outside the gene matches. The germline gives CDR1 SGHTA, CDR2 FQGNSA. This CDR3 contains 16 residues. The CDR3: CASSHGTSGRPYEQYF. The CDR3 DNA is TGTGCCAGCAGCCATGGGACTAGCGGGAGACCCTACGAGCAGTACTTC. Together with reference TRBV7-2 and TRBJ2-7, the CDR3 gives the full variable domain: GAGVSQSPSNKVTEKGKDVELRCDPISGHTALYWYRQSLGQGLEFLIYFQGNSAPDKSGLPSDRFSAERTGGSVSTLTIQRTQQEDSAVYLCASSHGTSGRPYEQYFGPGTRLTVT.

The chain couples TRBV28 to TRBJ2-1; TRBD2 aligns across 7 bases. CDR1 and CDR2 from the germline V gene are MDHEN and SYDVKM. The trim removed 8 bases at V and 5 bases at J, leaving 15 bases unmatched. The CDR3 spans 16 residues. CDR3 region: CASSFRRREKNNEQFF. CDR3 bases: TGTGCCAGCTCCTTCAGGCGGCGGGAGAAGAACAATGAGCAGTTCTTC.

The V and J genes are TRBV5-1 and TRBJ1-2; no clear D gene. CDR3 size: 15 residues. Trimming removed 3 bases from V and 0 bases from J, with 12 bases in between. The V gene's germline CDR1 is SGHRS and CDR2 YFSETQ. CDR3 nucleotides: TGCGCCAGCAGCTCCTATCCGGGAGCTAACTATGGCTACACCTTC. Residues: CASSSYPGANYGYTF.

This chain uses TRBV30 with TRBJ2-7; TRBD1 matches at 9 bases. The CDR3 runs to 13 residues. V trimming: 2 bases; J trimming: 5 bases; junction bases outside the gene matches: 4. Germline CDR1 and CDR2: GTSNPN and SVGIG (reference sequence). The CDR3 coding sequence is TGTGCCTGGAGTCCAACAGGGGGCGACGAGCAGTACTTC. Translated, it gives CAWSPTGGDEQYF.

The chain has TRBV11-3 and TRBJ2-2; 7 nucleotides match TRBD1. CDR3 length: 18 amino acids. From germline, CDR1 is SGHNT and CDR2 YENEEA. V shed 4 bases and J 0 bases; nucleotides not matched to a gene: 11. The CDR3 reads CASSSEGLGQTNTGELFF. CDR3 sequence (DNA): TGTGCCAGCAGCTCAGAGGGCTTGGGACAGACGAACACCGGGGAGCTGTTTTTT. Looking up the rest from reference TRBV11-3 and TRBJ2-2 gives the full variable domain: EAGVVQSPRYKIIEKKQPVAFWCNPISGHNTLYWYLQNLGQGPELLIRYENEEAVDDSQLPKDRFSAERLKGVDSTLKIQPAELGDSAVYLCASSSEGLGQTNTGELFFGEGSRLTVL.

The rearrangement joins TRBV5-1 to TRBJ2-2; 8 bases agree with TRBD2. Unmatched junction bases numbered 6, after V lost 5 bases and J lost 3 bases. Germline V lookup: CDR1 SGHRS, CDR2 YFSETQ. There are 15 residues in the CDR3. The CDR3 DNA reads TGCGCCAGCAGTTCGAGCGGGAGAGACACCGGGGAGCTGTTTTTT. It encodes CASSSSGRDTGELFF. The full variable domain, completed using reference TRBV5-1 and TRBJ2-2, is KAGVTQTPRYLIKTRGQQVTLSCSPISGHRSVSWYQQTPGQGLQFLFEYFSETQRNKGNFPGRFSGRQFSNSRSEMNVSTLELGDSALYLCASSSSGRDTGELFFGEGSRLTVL.

A few counts support this clone. The chain carries TRBV4-2 and TRBJ1-4; 7 positions agree with TRBD1. Trimming removed 5 bases from V and 0 bases from J; junction bases left unmatched: 3. This CDR3 is built from 15 residues. Germline CDR1 and CDR2: LGHNA and YNFKEQ. In nucleotides, the CDR3 is TGTGCCAGCAGCAAAAGGGGGCCAACTAATGAAAAACTGTTTTTT. Translating gives CASSKRGPTNEKLFF.

The rearrangement uses TRBV11-3 and TRBJ2-1, with a tentative D call TRBD1 (6 bases). The CDR3 is 13 amino acids. Looked up from germline, CDR1 is SGHNT and CDR2 is YENEEA. The V end was cut by 3 bases, the J end by 4 bases, with 7 bases between. The CDR3 loop reads CASSFGQYNEQFF. CDR3 in DNA: TGTGCCAGCAGCTTTGGACAGTACAATGAGCAGTTCTTC.

The J gene is TRBJ1-4, the V gene TRBV5-6; TRBD1 matches at 7 bases. The germline gives CDR1 SGHDT, CDR2 YYEEEE. V gave up 4 bases and J gave up 7 bases; unmatched junction bases: 7. This CDR3 contains 14 residues. The DNA of the CDR3 is TGTGCCAGCAGCGAGGGGGCAGGGTCTGAAAAACTGTTTTTT. Translation: CASSEGAGSEKLFF.

The rearrangement joins TRBV19 to TRBJ1-2; 8 bases map to TRBD1. This CDR3 region has 15 residues. The germline V gene encodes CDR1 LNHDA and CDR2 SQIVND (reference sequence). V was pared by 6 bases and J by 4 bases, with 10 bases of the junction left unmatched. CDR3 nucleotides: TGTGCCAGTAGCAGACAGGGGTCCCTTGGCTATGGCTACACCTTC. Amino acid sequence: CASSRQGSLGYGYTF.

This sequence joins TRBV18 and TRBJ2-5; D ambiguous. The V end was cut by 3 bases, the J end by 5 bases, with 4 bases between. Germline-derived CDR1 and CDR2 are KGHSH and LQKENI. There are 11 residues in the CDR3. The CDR3 DNA is TGTGCCAGCTCACCTTCGGAGACCCAGTACTTC. The encoded protein is CASSPSETQYF. The entire variable domain, with the rest obtained from reference TRBV18 and TRBJ2-5, is as follows: NAGVMQNPRHLVRRRGQEARLRCSPMKGHSHVYWYRQLPEEGLKFMVYLQKENIIDESGMPKERFSAEFPKEGPSILRIQQVVRGDSAAYFCASSPSETQYFGPGTRLLVL.